The T cell receptor (beta chain) described here comes from a study of blood T cells in healthy people across ages. Germline CDR1 reads SGHRS; CDR2 reads YFSETQ. The CDR3 spans 16 residues. The J segment lost 3 bases and the V segment lost 4 bases, leaving 9 bases of the junction unmatched. Using a J-beta primer mix together with a sample-barcoded 5' primer, a second PCR was run for about 6 to 12 cycles. TCRdb independently ran MiXCR on the 5' RACE reads; one entry per CDR3 protein. The sample holds about 570,000 distinct CDR3 sequences, roughly 29% seen once. Sequencing was performed on blood. The J gene is TRBJ2-3, the V gene TRBV5-1, with 9 bases that match TRBD1. This TCR came from a woman between 70 and 85 years old in good health. CDR3 DNA: TGCGCCAGCAGCCCCTTCCGGGACAGGGTGACAGATACGCAGTATTTT. Translated, it gives CASSPFRDRVTDTQYF.